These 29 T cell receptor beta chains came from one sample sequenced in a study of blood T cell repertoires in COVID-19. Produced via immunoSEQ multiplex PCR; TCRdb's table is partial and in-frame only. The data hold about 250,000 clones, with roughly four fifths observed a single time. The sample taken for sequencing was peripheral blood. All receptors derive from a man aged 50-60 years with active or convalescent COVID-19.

In DNA form, the CDR3 reads TGTGCTAGTGGTCTAGGGGGCTACGATGAAAAACTGTTTTTT. It encodes CASGLGGYDEKLFF. The chain is built from TRBV12-5 and TRBJ1-4, with 7 bases lining up with TRBD1. The CDR3 is 14 amino acids. The junction had 6 bases not matched to a gene; V was cut back by 5 bases and J by 6 bases. CDR1 LGHNT and CDR2 FRNRAP come from the germline V gene.

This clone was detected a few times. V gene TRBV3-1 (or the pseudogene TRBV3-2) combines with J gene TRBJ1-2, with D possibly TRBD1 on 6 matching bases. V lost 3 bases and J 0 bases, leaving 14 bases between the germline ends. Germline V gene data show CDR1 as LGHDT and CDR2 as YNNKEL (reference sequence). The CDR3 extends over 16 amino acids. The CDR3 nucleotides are TGTGCCAGCAGCCAGGGGGGGGCAGGGACTAACTATGGCTACACCTTC. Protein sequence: CASSQGGAGTNYGYTF.

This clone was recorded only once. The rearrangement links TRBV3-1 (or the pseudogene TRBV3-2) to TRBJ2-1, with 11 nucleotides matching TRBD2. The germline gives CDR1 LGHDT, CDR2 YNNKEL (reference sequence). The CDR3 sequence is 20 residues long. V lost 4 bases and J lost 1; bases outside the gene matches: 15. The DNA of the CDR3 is TGTGCCAGCAGCCCGACCACCGGGACTAGCGGATTCGGATCCTACAATGAGCAGTTCTTC. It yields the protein CASSPTTGTSGFGSYNEQFF.

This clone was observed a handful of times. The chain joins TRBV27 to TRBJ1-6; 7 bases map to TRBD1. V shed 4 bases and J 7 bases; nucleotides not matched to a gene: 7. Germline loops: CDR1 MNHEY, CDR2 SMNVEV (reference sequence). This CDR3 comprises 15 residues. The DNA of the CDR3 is TGTGCCAGCAGTTCCCTCGGGACAGTGAATTCACCCCTCCACTTT. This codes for CASSSLGTVNSPLHF.

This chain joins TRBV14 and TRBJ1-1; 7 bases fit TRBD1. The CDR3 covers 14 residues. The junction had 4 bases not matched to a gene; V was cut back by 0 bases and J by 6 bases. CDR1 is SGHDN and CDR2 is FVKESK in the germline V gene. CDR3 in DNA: TGTGCCAGCAGCCAAGAAACAGGGGTAGCTGAAGCTTTCTTT. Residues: CASSQETGVAEAFF.

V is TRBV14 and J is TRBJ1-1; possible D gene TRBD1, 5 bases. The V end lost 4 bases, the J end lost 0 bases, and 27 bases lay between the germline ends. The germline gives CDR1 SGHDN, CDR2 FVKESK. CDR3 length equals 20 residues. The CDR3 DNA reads TGTGCCAGCAGCCGAAGGACCGTTTTTAGCCAGGGCCTTATGAACACTGAAGCTTTCTTT. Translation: CASSRRTVFSQGLMNTEAFF. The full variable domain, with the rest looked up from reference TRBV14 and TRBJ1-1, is EAGVTQFPSHSVIEKGQTVTLRCDPISGHDNLYWYRRVMGKEIKFLLHFVKESKQDESGMPNNRFLAERTGGTYSTLKVQPAELEDSGVYFCASSRRTVFSQGLMNTEAFFGQGTRLTVV.

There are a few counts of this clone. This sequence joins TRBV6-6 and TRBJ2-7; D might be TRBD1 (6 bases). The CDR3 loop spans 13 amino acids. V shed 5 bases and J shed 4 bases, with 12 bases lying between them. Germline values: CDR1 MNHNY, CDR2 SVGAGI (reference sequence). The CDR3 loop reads CASSNMGHYEQYF. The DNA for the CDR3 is TGTGCCAGCAGTAACATGGGACATTACGAGCAGTACTTC.

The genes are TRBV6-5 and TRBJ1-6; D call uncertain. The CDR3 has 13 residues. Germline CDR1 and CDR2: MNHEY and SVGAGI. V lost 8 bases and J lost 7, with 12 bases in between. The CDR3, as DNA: TGTGCCAGCGGGCCCGCGGGGAATTCACCCCTCCACTTT. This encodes CASGPAGNSPLHF.

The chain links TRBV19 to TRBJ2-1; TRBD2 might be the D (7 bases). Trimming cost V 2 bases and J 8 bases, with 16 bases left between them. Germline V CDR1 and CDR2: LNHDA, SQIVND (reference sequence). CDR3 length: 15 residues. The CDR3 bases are TGTGCCAGTAGTATATTAGGGGGGGGATGGGATGAGCAGTTCTTC. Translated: CASSILGGGWDEQFF.

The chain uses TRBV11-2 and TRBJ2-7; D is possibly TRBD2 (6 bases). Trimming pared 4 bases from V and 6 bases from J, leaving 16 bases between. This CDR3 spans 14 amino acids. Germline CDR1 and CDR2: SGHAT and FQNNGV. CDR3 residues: CASSSLGDFLEQYF. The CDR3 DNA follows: TGTGCCAGCAGCTCCCTCGGGGACTTCCTCGAGCAGTACTTC.

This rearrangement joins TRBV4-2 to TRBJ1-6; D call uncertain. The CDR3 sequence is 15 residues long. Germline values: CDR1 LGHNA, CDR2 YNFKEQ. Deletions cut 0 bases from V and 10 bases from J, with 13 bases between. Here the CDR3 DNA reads TGTGCCAGCAGCCAAGAGAGCGAGCGGTACTCACCCCTCCACTTT. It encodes CASSQESERYSPLHF.

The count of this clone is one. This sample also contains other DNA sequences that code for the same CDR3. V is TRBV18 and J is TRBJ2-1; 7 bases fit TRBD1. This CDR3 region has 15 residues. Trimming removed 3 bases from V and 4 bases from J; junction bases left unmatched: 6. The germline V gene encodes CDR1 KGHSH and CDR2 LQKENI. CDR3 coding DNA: TGTGCCAGCTCACCTCCGGGACAGACTTACAATGAGCAGTTCTTC. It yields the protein CASSPPGQTYNEQFF.

CDR3 DNA sequence: TGTGCCAGCAGCTCATTAACGGGAACGGGAACGCAGTATTTT. It codes for CASSSLTGTGTQYF. The chain has TRBV5-6 and TRBJ2-3; perhaps TRBD2 as D (5 bases). The CDR3 is 14 residues long. V was trimmed by 3 bases and J by 9 bases, leaving 17 bases between them. Per germline, CDR1 SGHDT and CDR2 YYEEEE.

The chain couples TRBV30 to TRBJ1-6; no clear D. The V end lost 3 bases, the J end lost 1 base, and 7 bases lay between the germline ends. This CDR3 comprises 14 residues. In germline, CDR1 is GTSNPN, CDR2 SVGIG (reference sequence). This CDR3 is CAWRAGSYNSPLHF. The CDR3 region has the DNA TGTGCCTGGAGGGCCGGGTCCTATAATTCACCCCTCCACTTT.

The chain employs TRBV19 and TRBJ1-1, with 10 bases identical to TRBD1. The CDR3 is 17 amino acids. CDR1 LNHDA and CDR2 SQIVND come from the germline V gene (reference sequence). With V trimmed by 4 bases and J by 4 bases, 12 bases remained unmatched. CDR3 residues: CASSKSGTGDFGTEAFF. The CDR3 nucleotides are TGTGCCAGTAGTAAGAGTGGGACAGGGGATTTCGGCACTGAAGCTTTCTTT. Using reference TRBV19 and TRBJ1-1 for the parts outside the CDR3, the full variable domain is DGGITQSPKYLFRKEGQNVTLSCEQNLNHDAMYWYRQDPGQGLRLIYYSQIVNDFQKGDIAEGYSVSREKKESFPLTVTSAQKNPTAFYLCASSKSGTGDFGTEAFFGQGTRLTVV.

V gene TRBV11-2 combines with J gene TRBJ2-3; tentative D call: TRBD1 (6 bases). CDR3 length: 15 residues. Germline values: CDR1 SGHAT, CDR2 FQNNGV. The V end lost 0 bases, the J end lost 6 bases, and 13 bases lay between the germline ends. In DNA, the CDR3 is TGTGCCAGCAGCTTAGATGGGGCTAGGGGGGATACGCAGTATTTT. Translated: CASSLDGARGDTQYF.

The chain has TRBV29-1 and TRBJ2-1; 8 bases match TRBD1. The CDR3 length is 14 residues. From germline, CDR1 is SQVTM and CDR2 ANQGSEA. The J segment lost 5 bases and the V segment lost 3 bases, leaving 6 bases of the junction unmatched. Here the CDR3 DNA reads TGCAGCGTTGAGTGGACAGGGTCTAACAATGAGCAGTTCTTC. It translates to CSVEWTGSNNEQFF.

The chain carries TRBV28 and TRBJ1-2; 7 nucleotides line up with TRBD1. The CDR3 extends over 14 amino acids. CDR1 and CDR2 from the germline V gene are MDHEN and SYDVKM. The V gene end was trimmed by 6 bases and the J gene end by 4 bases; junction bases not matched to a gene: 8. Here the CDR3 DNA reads TGTGCCAGCAGGGGTCTTGCAGGGGGCTATGGCTACACCTTC. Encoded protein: CASRGLAGGYGYTF.

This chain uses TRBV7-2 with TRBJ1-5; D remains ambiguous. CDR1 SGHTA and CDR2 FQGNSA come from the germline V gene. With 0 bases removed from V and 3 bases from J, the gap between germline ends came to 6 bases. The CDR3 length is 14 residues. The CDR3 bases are TGTGCCAGCAGCTTAGCTCAGTCCAATCAGCCCCAGCATTTT. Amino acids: CASSLAQSNQPQHF.

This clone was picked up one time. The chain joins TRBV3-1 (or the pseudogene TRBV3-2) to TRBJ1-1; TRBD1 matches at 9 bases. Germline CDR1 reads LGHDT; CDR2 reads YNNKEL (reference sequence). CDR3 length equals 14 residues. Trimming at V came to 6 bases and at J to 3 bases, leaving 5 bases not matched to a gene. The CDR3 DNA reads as TGTGCCAGCAGACAACAGGGGGCTGACACTGAAGCTTTCTTT. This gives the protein CASRQQGADTEAFF.

The CDR3 sequence: CASGPGSTYEQYF. The DNA for the CDR3 is TGCGCCAGCGGCCCCGGGTCCACCTACGAGCAGTACTTC. The chain has TRBV5-1 and TRBJ2-7; no clear D gene. CDR3 size: 13 residues. V was pared by 7 bases and J by 2 bases, with 13 bases between. The germline gives CDR1 SGHRS, CDR2 YFSETQ.

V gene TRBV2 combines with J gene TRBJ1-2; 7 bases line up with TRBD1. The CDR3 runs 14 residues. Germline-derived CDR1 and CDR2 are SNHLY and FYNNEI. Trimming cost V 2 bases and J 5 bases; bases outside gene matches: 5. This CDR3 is CASSERPGGYGYTF. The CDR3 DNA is TGTGCCAGCAGTGAACGCCCAGGGGGATATGGCTACACCTTC. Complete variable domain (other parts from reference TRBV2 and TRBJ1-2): EPEVTQTPSHQVTQMGQEVILRCVPISNHLYFYWYRQILGQKVEFLVSFYNNEISEKSEIFDDQFSVERPDGSNFTLKIRSTKLEDSAMYFCASSERPGGYGYTFGSGTRLTVV.

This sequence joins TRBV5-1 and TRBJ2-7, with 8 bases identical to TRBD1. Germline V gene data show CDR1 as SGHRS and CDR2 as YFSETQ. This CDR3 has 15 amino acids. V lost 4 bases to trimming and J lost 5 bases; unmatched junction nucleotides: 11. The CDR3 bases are TGCGCCAGCAGCACGGGACAGGCTTTCTTGGACGAGCAGTACTTC. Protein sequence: CASSTGQAFLDEQYF.

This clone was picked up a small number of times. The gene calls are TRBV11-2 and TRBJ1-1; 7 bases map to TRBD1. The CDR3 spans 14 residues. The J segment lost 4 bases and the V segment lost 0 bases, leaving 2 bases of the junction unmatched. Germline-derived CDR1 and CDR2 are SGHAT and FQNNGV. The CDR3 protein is CASSLERGLTEAFF. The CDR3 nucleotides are TGTGCCAGCAGCTTAGAAAGGGGGCTCACTGAAGCTTTCTTT.

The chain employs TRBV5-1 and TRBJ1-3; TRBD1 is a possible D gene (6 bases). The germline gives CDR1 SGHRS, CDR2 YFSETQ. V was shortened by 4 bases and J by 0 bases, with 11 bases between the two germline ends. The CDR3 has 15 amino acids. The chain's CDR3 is CASSRDKSSGNTIYF. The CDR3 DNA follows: TGCGCCAGCAGCCGGGACAAGAGCTCTGGAAACACCATATATTTT.

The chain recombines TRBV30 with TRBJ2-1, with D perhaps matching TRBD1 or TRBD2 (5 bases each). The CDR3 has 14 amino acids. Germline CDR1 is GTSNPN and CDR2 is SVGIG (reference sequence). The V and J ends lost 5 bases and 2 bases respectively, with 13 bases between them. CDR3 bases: TGTGCCTGGGGGACGGGGTTCGCCTACAATGAGCAGTTCTTC. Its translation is CAWGTGFAYNEQFF.

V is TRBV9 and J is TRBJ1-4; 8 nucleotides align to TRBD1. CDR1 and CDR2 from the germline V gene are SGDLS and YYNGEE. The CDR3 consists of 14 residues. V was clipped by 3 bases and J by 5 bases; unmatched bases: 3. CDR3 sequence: CASSERTGNEKLFF. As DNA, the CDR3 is TGTGCCAGCAGCGAACGGACAGGGAATGAAAAACTGTTTTTT.

The CDR3 DNA follows: TGCGCCAGCAGCCTAGGGACAGATCAGCCCCAGCATTTT. This translates into CASSLGTDQPQHF. This chain uses TRBV5-1 with TRBJ1-5, with 7 bases identical to TRBD1. The germline V gene encodes CDR1 SGHRS and CDR2 YFSETQ. V lost 4 bases and J lost 5; bases outside the gene matches: 3. The CDR3 totals 13 residues.

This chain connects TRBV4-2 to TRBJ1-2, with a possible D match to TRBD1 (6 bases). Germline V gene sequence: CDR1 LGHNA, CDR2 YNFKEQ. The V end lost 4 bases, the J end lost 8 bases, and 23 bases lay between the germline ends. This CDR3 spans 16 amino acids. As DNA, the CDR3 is TGTGCCAGCAGCCTCGGGGGGACATCCTCGAGGAGCGGCTACACCTTC. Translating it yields CASSLGGTSSRSGYTF.